This entry describes one TCR beta chain. Its matching antigen is unknown. This sample stems from a study of CXCR3-negative and CXCR3-positive naive CD8 T cells. The CDR3 spans 16 residues. CDR1 and CDR2 (germline): LGHNA, YSLEER. Broader study findings: Against CXCR3-negative naive cells, CXCR3-positive naive cells showed more hydrophobic TRB CDR3s.

UMI-labeled TRB cDNA libraries were prepared by 5' RACE. TCRdb reanalyzed the 5' RACE reads and collapses them to one entry per CDR3 protein, without DNA. The sample has about 110,000 distinct CDR3 sequences; the top ten hold approximately 0.37%. The V call is TRBV4-3, the J call TRBJ2-3; TCRdb gives TRBD2 as the D gene, but with no DNA this cannot be confirmed. This receptor was identified in a human donor in good health. Some clones in this sample may be carry-over from other donors' samples. What was sequenced was naive CXCR3+ CD8+ T cells from blood. The subset here: CD45RO-CCR7+CD27+CD95- naive CD8+ T cells expressing CXCR3 (TNR3+). CDR3 in amino acids: CASKPGTSGLGDTQYF.